Below, one T cell receptor (beta chain) is given with its context. Original processing notes: The authors estimated nucleated cell counts from reference gene primer amplification. This table comes from immunoSEQ multiplex PCR, and its TCRdb copy is limited to in-frame clones, with some not included. V, J and clone size are those of that table, while D and trimming were read from the DNA. Of 65,000 to 80,000 clones in the sample, around 86% were seen once. These data originate in a study of blood T cell repertoires in COVID-19. The overall study: The United States, Italy and Spain provided the acute and convalescent COVID-19 samples. The cDNA or gDNA used as material had been derived from T cells, B-cell-depleted T cells, or PBMCs.

The germline gives CDR1 SNHLY, CDR2 FYNNEI. CDR3 length equals 16 residues. V was pared by 6 bases and J by 6 bases, with 14 bases of the junction left unmatched. The TCR sequence derives from a man aged 45-60 years with active COVID-19. J is TRBJ2-1 and V is TRBV2; 7 nucleotides match TRBD1. What was sequenced was peripheral blood. CDR3 in DNA: TGTGCCAGCAGCCCAAGGGGGCGACTGACGGCCAATGAGCAGTTCTTC. Amino acid sequence: CASSPRGRLTANEQFF. The full variable domain, rest sourced from reference TRBV2 and TRBJ2-1, is EPEVTQTPSHQVTQMGQEVILRCVPISNHLYFYWYRQILGQKVEFLVSFYNNEISEKSEIFDDQFSVERPDGSNFTLKIRSTKLEDSAMYFCASSPRGRLTANEQFFGPGTRLTVL.